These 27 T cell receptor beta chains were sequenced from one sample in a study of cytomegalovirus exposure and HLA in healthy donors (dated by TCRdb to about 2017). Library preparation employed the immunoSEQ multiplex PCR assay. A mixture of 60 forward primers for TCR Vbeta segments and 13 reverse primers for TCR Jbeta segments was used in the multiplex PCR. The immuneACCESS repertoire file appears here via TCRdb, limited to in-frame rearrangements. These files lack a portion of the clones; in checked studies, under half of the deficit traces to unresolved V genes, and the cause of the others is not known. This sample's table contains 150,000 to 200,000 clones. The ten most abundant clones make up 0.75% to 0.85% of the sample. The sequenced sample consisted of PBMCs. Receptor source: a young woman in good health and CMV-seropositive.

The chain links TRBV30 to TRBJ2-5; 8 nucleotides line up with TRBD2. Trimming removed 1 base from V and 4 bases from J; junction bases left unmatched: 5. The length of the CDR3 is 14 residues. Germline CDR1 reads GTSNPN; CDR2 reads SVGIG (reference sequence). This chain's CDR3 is CAWSEAGGRETQYF. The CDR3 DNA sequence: TGTGCCTGGAGTGAGGCGGGGGGCCGAGAGACCCAGTACTTC. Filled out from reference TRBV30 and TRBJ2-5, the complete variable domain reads SQTIHQWPATLVQPVGSPLSLECTVEGTSNPNLYWYRQAAGRGLQLLFYSVGIGQISSEVPQNLSASRPQDRQFILSSKKLLLSDSGFYLCAWSEAGGRETQYFGPGTRLLVL.

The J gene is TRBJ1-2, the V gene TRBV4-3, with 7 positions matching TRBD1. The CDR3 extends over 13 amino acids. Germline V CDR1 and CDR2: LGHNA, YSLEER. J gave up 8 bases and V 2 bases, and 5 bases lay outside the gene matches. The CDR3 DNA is TGCGCCAGCAGCCAATCACAGGGGTCGGGCTACACCTTC. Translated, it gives CASSQSQGSGYTF.

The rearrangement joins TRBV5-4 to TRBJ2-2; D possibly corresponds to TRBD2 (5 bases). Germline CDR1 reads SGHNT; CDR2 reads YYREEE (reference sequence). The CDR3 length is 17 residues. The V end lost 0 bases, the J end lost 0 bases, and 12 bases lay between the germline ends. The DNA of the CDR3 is TGTGCCAGCAGCTTGGGAGGGCTCGTCGCGAACACCGGGGAGCTGTTTTTT. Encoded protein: CASSLGGLVANTGELFF.

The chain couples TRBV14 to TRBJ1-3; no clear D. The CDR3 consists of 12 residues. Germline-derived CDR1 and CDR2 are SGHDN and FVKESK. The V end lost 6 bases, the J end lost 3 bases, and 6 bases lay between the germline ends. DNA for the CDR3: TGTGCCAGCAGGGCGGGTGGAAACACCATATATTTT. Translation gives CASRAGGNTIYF.

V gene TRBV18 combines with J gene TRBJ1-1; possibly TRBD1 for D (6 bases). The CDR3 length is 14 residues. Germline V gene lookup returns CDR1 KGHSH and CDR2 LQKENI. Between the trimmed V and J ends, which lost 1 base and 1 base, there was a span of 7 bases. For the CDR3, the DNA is TGTGCCAGCTCACCACGACAGGAGAACACTGAAGCTTTCTTT. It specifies CASSPRQENTEAFF.

This CDR3 reads CAISEQLAGDGYTF. The CDR3 DNA reads as TGTGCCATCAGTGAGCAGTTGGCAGGGGATGGCTACACCTTC. The chain links TRBV10-3 to TRBJ1-2; possible D gene TRBD1, 6 bases. This CDR3 spans 14 amino acids. Germline V gene data show CDR1 as ENHRY and CDR2 as SYGVKD. Trimming took 2 bases from V and 6 from J, leaving 13 bases between them.

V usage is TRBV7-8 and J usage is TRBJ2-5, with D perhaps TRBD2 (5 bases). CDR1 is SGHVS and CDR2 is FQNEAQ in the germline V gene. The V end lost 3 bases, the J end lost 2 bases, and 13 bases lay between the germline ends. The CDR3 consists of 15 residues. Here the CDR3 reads CASSFSGSEQETQYF. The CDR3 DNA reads TGTGCCAGCAGCTTTAGTGGTAGCGAACAAGAGACCCAGTACTTC.

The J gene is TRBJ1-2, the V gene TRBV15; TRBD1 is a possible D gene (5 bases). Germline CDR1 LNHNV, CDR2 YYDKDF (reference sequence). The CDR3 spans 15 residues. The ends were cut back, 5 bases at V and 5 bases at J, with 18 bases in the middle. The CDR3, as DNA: TGTGCCACCAGCGAGGAGGGGACCCTGGGGTATGGCTACACCTTC. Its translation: CATSEEGTLGYGYTF.

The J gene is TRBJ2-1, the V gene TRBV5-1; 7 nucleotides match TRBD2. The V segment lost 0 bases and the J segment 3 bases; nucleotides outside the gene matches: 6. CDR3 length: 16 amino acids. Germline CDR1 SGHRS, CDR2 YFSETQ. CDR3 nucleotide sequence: TGCGCCAGCAGCTTGGACCCTAGCGGTCTCTACAATGAGCAGTTCTTC. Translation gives CASSLDPSGLYNEQFF.

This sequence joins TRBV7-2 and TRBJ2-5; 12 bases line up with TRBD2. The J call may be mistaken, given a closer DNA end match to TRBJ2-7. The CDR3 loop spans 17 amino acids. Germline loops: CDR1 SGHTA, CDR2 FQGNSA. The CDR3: CASSLVGLAGGSYEQYF. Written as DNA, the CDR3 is TGTGCCAGCAGCTTAGTGGGTCTAGCGGGAGGGTCCTACGAGCAGTACTTC.

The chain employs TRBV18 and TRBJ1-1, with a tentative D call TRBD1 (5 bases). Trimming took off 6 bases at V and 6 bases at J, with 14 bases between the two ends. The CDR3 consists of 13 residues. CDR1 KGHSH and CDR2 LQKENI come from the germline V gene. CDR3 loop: CASSPRGEAEAFF. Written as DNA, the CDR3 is TGTGCCAGCTCGCCAAGGGGCGAAGCTGAAGCTTTCTTT.

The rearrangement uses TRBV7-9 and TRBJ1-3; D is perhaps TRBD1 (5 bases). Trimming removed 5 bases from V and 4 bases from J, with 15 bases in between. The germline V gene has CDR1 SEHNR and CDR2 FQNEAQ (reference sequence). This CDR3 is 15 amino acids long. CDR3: CASSPRAQTGNTIYF. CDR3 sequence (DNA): TGTGCCAGCAGCCCCAGGGCCCAGACGGGAAACACCATATATTTT.

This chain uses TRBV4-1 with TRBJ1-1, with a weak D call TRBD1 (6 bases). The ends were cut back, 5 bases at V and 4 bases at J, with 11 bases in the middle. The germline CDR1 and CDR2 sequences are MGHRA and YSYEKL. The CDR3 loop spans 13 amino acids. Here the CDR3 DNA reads TGCGCCAGCAGCGATCAGGGGTTCACTGAAGCTTTCTTT. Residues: CASSDQGFTEAFF.

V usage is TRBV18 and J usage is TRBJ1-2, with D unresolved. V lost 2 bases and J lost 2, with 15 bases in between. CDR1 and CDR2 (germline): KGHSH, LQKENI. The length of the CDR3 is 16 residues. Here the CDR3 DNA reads TGTGCCAGCTCACCAGGATATCCCGCGGTCAACTATGGCTACACCTTC. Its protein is CASSPGYPAVNYGYTF.

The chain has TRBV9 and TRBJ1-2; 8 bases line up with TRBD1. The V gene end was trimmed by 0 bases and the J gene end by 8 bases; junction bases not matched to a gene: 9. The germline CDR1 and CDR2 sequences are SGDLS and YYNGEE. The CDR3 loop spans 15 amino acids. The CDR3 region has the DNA TGTGCCAGCAGCGTAGGCCTTCAGGGGGCGCGGGGCTACACCTTC. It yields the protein CASSVGLQGARGYTF.

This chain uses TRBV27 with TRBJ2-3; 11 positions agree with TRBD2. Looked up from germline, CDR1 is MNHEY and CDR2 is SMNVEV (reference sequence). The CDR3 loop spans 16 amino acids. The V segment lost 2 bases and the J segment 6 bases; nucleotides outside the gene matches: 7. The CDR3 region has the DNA TGTGCCAGCAGTTTAATGGCTAGCGGGAGGAGGGATACGCAGTATTTT. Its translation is CASSLMASGRRDTQYF.

CDR3 region: CASSQFTGELFF. The CDR3 DNA is TGCGCCAGCAGCCAATTCACCGGGGAGCTGTTTTTT. The genes are TRBV5-1 and TRBJ2-2; D ambiguous. The V and J ends lost 4 bases and 4 bases respectively, with 5 bases between them. The CDR3 is 12 amino acids. CDR1 and CDR2 (germline): SGHRS, YFSETQ. Looking up the rest from reference TRBV5-1 and TRBJ2-2 gives the full variable domain: KAGVTQTPRYLIKTRGQQVTLSCSPISGHRSVSWYQQTPGQGLQFLFEYFSETQRNKGNFPGRFSGRQFSNSRSEMNVSTLELGDSALYLCASSQFTGELFFGEGSRLTVL.

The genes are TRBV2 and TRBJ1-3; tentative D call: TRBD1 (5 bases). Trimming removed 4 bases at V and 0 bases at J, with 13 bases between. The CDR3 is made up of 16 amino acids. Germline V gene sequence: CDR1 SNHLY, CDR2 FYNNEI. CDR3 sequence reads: CASSVGPGRSGNTIYF. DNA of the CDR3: TGTGCCAGCAGTGTGGGTCCAGGGCGCTCTGGAAACACCATATATTTT.

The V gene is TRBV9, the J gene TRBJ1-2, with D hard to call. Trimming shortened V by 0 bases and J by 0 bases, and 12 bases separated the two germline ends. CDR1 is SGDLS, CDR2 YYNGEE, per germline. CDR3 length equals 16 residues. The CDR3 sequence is CASSVDPTDTNYGYTF. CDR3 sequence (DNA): TGTGCCAGCAGCGTAGATCCCACAGATACTAACTATGGCTACACCTTC.

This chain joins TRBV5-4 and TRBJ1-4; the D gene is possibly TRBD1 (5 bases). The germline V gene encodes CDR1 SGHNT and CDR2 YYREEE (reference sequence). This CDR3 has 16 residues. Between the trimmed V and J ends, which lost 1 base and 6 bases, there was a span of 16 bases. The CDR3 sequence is CASSLSGKGSYEKLFF. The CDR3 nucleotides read TGTGCCAGCAGCTTGTCCGGAAAGGGGTCTTATGAAAAACTGTTTTTT.

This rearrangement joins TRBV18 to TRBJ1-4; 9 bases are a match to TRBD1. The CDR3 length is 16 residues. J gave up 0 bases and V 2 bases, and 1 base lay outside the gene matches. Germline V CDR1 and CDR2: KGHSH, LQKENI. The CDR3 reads CASSPGDRATNEKLFF. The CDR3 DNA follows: TGTGCCAGCTCACCAGGGGACAGGGCAACTAATGAAAAACTGTTTTTT.

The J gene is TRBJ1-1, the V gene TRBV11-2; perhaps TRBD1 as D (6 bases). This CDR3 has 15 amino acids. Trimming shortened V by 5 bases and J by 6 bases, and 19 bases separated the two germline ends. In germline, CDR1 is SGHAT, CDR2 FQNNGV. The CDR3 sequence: CASSPVSGGLAEAFF. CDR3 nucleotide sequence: TGTGCCAGCAGCCCAGTTAGCGGGGGCCTGGCTGAAGCTTTCTTT.

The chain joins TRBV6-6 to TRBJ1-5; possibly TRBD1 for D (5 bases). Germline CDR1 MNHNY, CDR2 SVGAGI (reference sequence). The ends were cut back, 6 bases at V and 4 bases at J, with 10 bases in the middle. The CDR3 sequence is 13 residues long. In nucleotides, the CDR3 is TGTGCCAGCAGAACGACAGCGAATCAGCCCCAGCATTTT. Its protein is CASRTTANQPQHF.

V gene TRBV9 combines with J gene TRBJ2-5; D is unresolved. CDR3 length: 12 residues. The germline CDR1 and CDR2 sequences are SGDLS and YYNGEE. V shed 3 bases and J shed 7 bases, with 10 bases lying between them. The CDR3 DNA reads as TGTGCCAGCAGCGCCACCCCCGGGACCCAGTACTTC. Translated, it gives CASSATPGTQYF.

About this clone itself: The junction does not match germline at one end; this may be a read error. The CDR3: CACSAGQISNQPQHF. CDR3 bases: TGTGCCTGCAGTGCCGGACAGATTAGCAATCAGCCCCAGCATTTT. The chain uses TRBV27 and TRBJ1-5; D possibly corresponds to TRBD1 (6 bases). The CDR3 spans 15 residues. Germline V gives CDR1 MNHEY, CDR2 SMNVEV (reference sequence).

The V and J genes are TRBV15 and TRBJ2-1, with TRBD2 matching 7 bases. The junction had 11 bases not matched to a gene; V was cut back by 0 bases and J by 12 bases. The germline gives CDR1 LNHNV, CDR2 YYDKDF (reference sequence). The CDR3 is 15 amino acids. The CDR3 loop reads CATSRETLGGGRQFF. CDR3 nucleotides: TGTGCCACCAGCAGAGAGACTTTGGGGGGAGGGCGGCAGTTCTTC.

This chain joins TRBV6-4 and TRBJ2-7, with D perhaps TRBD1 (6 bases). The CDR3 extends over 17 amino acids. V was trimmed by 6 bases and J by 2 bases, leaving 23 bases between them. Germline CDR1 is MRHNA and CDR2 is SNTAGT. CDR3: CASSDGQSQQVTYEQYF. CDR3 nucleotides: TGTGCCAGCAGCGACGGACAGTCCCAACAGGTCACCTACGAGCAGTACTTC.